The next 19 T cell receptor beta chains were all read from a single sample in a study of cytomegalovirus exposure and HLA in healthy donors. The PCR ran on 60 Vbeta and 13 Jbeta primers. This table comes from immunoSEQ multiplex PCR, and its TCRdb copy is limited to in-frame clones, with some not included. Here the sample spans about 130,000 clones, 70% to 85% being singletons. The sample consisted of PBMCs. Receptors originate from a man in his forties in good health and CMV-seropositive.

This clone is a singleton in its sample. This rearrangement joins TRBV5-1 to TRBJ1-1; perhaps TRBD1 as D (6 bases). CDR1 SGHRS and CDR2 YFSETQ come from the germline V gene. The CDR3 totals 15 residues. Trimming took 4 bases from V and 0 from J, leaving 13 bases between them. CDR3 nucleotides: TGCGCCAGCAGCCAGGGCCGGACAGTGAACACTGAAGCTTTCTTT. Its translation: CASSQGRTVNTEAFF.

The genes are TRBV11-2 and TRBJ1-1; TRBD1 matches 8 bases. The V segment lost 5 bases and the J segment 10 bases; nucleotides outside the gene matches: 12. CDR3 size: 14 residues. Germline-derived CDR1 and CDR2 are SGHAT and FQNNGV. Here the CDR3 DNA reads TGTGCCAGCAGCCCCTGGGCAGGGGGCAATCCAGCTTTCTTT. This gives the protein CASSPWAGGNPAFF.

J is TRBJ2-7 and V is TRBV27, with TRBD1 matching 7 bases. Germline V gene data show CDR1 as MNHEY and CDR2 as SMNVEV (reference sequence). The V segment lost 7 bases and the J segment 0 bases; nucleotides outside the gene matches: 9. There are 15 residues in the CDR3. CDR3 nucleotides: TGTGCCAGCACCCTATCAGGGACAGACTCCTACGAGCAGTACTTC. Its translation: CASTLSGTDSYEQYF.

The rearrangement joins TRBV30 to TRBJ1-4, with a weak D call TRBD1 (5 bases). CDR1 is GTSNPN, CDR2 SVGIG, per germline (reference sequence). The CDR3 length is 14 residues. V was pared by 0 bases and J by 7 bases, with 12 bases between. Written as DNA, the CDR3 is TGTGCCTGGAGTGTGGGGGGAGATGGTGAAAAACTGTTTTTT. This encodes CAWSVGGDGEKLFF.

This chain joins TRBV4-1 and TRBJ2-7; weak D call: TRBD1 (6 bases). The CDR3 spans 14 residues. The V and J ends lost 5 bases and 3 bases respectively, with 14 bases between them. Germline CDR1 and CDR2: MGHRA and YSYEKL. CDR3 amino acids: CASSSDRRGYEQYF. The CDR3 DNA reads as TGCGCCAGCAGCTCGGACAGAAGAGGCTACGAGCAGTACTTC.

The chain couples TRBV18 to TRBJ2-5, with a tentative D call TRBD1 (7 bases). The J call is doubtful: the DNA matches TRBJ2-7 better. Germline V CDR1 and CDR2: KGHSH, LQKENI. This CDR3 has 16 amino acids. Here the CDR3 reads CASSPPLQGRTYEQYF. Here the CDR3 DNA reads TGTGCCAGCTCACCCCCGTTACAGGGGAGGACCTACGAGCAGTACTTC.

This rearrangement joins TRBV5-6 to TRBJ1-2; 8 nucleotides agree with TRBD1. The CDR3 is 15 amino acids. The J segment lost 5 bases and the V segment lost 0 bases, leaving 6 bases of the junction unmatched. CDR1 is SGHDT and CDR2 is YYEEEE in the germline V gene. This CDR3 is CASSLADRGFYGYTF. The CDR3 region has the DNA TGTGCCAGCAGCTTGGCCGACAGGGGCTTTTATGGCTACACCTTC.

The gene calls are TRBV7-9 and TRBJ1-6, with 9 bases that match TRBD1. Trimming cost V 2 bases and J 6 bases; bases outside gene matches: 8. Looked up from germline, CDR1 is SEHNR and CDR2 is FQNEAQ (reference sequence). The CDR3 has 17 residues. In nucleotides, the CDR3 is TGTGCCAGCAGCTTATTTGGGACAGGGAACACTAATTCACCCCTCCACTTT. Protein sequence: CASSLFGTGNTNSPLHF.

The V and J genes are TRBV19 and TRBJ2-7, with 7 bases identical to TRBD2. V shed 6 bases, J shed 2 bases, and the junction held 13 bases outside the gene matches. The CDR3 is made up of 16 amino acids. Germline V gene sequence: CDR1 LNHDA, CDR2 SQIVND (reference sequence). In DNA, the CDR3 is TGTGCCAGTAGCCCAACTTACGGGGGAGGGACCTACGAGCAGTACTTC. It is translated as CASSPTYGGGTYEQYF.

V usage is TRBV7-2 and J usage is TRBJ1-3; D remains unclear. Germline V gene lookup returns CDR1 SGHTA and CDR2 FQGNSA. With 1 base removed from V and 0 bases from J, the gap between germline ends came to 16 bases. The CDR3 runs to 18 residues. For the CDR3, the DNA is TGTGCCAGCAGCTTAGTATCTGGCAGGCAAGTCTCTGGAAACACCATATATTTT. It yields the protein CASSLVSGRQVSGNTIYF. The full variable domain, in which reference TRBV7-2 and TRBJ1-3 provide the parts outside the CDR3, is GAGVSQSPSNKVTEKGKDVELRCDPISGHTALYWYRQSLGQGLEFLIYFQGNSAPDKSGLPSDRFSAERTGGSVSTLTIQRTQQEDSAVYLCASSLVSGRQVSGNTIYFGEGSWLTVV.

The chain carries TRBV23-1 and TRBJ2-7; 14 nucleotides match TRBD2. Being an ORF, TRBV23-1 has a function that is uncertain. Losses at the gene ends were 3 bases for V and 0 bases for J; bases not matched to a gene: 7. CDR3 length: 18 residues. DNA for the CDR3: TGCGCCAGCAGTCATCGACTAGCGGGAGGGTTTATCTCCTACGAGCAGTACTTC. This gives the protein CASSHRLAGGFISYEQYF.

The chain employs TRBV29-1 and TRBJ2-3, with TRBD1 identical over 8 bases. Germline V CDR1 and CDR2: SQVTM, ANQGSEA. The trim removed 6 bases at V and 1 base at J, leaving 3 bases unmatched. This CDR3 comprises 13 residues. In nucleotides, the CDR3 is TGCAGCGTCCTGACAGGGGGCACAGATACGCAGTATTTT. Residues: CSVLTGGTDTQYF.

This clone appeared a single time. The rearrangement links TRBV9 to TRBJ1-1, with D maybe TRBD1 (5 bases). The CDR3 length is 14 residues. V lost 4 bases and J lost 4, with 14 bases in between. Germline-derived CDR1 and CDR2 are SGDLS and YYNGEE. The CDR3 is CASSPTGDTTEAFF. The DNA of the CDR3 is TGTGCCAGCAGCCCGACGGGGGATACCACTGAAGCTTTCTTT.

The chain links TRBV11-2 to TRBJ1-6; D is perhaps TRBD1 (5 bases). Germline CDR1 is SGHAT and CDR2 is FQNNGV. The CDR3 runs 15 residues. Trimming removed 6 bases at V and 7 bases at J, with 16 bases between. This chain's CDR3 is CASSPFVGGNSPLHF. The CDR3 coding sequence is TGTGCCAGCAGTCCTTTCGTGGGGGGGAATTCACCCCTCCACTTT.

The CDR3 region has the DNA TGTGCCACCAGCGGTGGGGGGTTTGCTAGCGGGAGTTCCTCTGGGGCCAACGTCCTGACTTTC. Its translation: CATSGGGFASGSSSGANVLTF. This rearrangement joins TRBV15 to TRBJ2-6; 10 bases agree with TRBD2. This CDR3 spans 21 amino acids. The V gene's germline CDR1 is LNHNV and CDR2 YYDKDF (reference sequence). The V and J ends lost 5 bases and 0 bases, in that order; junction bases with no gene match: 16.

This clone was seen more than once but under ten times. This sequence joins TRBV14 and TRBJ2-7, with D hard to call. The germline V gene encodes CDR1 SGHDN and CDR2 FVKESK. The CDR3 length is 14 residues. V was shortened by 4 bases and J by 7 bases, with 17 bases between the two germline ends. CDR3 protein: CASSPYLSGREQYF. The CDR3 DNA reads TGTGCCAGCAGCCCCTACCTTTCCGGCAGGGAGCAGTACTTC.

This clone was detected once. V is TRBV6-5 and J is TRBJ2-1; TRBD2 is a possible D gene (6 bases). The CDR3 loop spans 15 amino acids. Germline V CDR1 and CDR2: MNHEY, SVGAGI. V was trimmed by 6 bases and J by 0 bases, leaving 12 bases between them. CDR3 protein: CASRSSVSSYNEQFF. Written as DNA, the CDR3 is TGTGCCAGCAGATCTAGCGTGAGCTCCTACAATGAGCAGTTCTTC.

The V gene is TRBV5-1, the J gene TRBJ2-5; TRBD2 is a possible D gene (6 bases). The CDR3 is made up of 15 amino acids. The germline V gene has CDR1 SGHRS and CDR2 YFSETQ. The ends were cut back, 5 bases at V and 7 bases at J, with 21 bases in the middle. CDR3 nucleotide sequence: TGCGCCAGCAGTTGGGTTGGGGAGTCCGGGGGGACCCAGTACTTC. Protein sequence: CASSWVGESGGTQYF.

The chain links TRBV6-6 to TRBJ1-2; TRBD1 agrees at 7 bases. The CDR3 length is 14 residues. The germline V gene encodes CDR1 MNHNY and CDR2 SVGAGI (reference sequence). V dropped 2 bases and J dropped 8; count of bases not matched to a gene: 8. The CDR3 DNA reads TGTGCCAGCAGTTACGGGGCAGGGGGTGAGGGCTACACCTTC. It is translated as CASSYGAGGEGYTF.